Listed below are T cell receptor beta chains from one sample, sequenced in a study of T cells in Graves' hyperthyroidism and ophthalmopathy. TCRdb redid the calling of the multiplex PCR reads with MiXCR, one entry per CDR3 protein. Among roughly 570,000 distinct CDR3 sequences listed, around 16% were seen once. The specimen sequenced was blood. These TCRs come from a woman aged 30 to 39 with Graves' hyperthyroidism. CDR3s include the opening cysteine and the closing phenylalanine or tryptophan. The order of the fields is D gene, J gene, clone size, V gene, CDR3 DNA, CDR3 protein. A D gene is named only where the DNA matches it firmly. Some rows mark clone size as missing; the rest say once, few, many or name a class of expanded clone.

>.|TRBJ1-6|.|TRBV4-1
TGCGCCAGCAGCCATTCTATAAATTCACCCCTCCACTTT
CASSHSINSPLHF
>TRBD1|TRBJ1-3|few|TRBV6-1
TGTGCCAGCAGACACAGGGGGTACTCTGGAAACACCATATATTTT
CASRHRGYSGNTIYF
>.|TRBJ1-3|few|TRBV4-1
TGCGCCAGCAGCCAAGCCGCCACACTCTCTGGAAACACCATATATTTT
CASSQAATLSGNTIYF
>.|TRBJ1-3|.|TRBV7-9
TGTGCCAGCAGCCTGACAACTGGAAACACCATATATTTT
CASSLTTGNTIYF
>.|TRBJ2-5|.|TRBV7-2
TGTGCCAGCAGCCGGACCCAACTACTACAAGAGACCCAGTACTTC
CASSRTQLLQETQYF
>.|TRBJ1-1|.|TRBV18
TGTGCCAGCTCACCCGGGAGGCAAGTATTGAACACTGAAGCTTTCTTT
CASSPGRQVLNTEAFF
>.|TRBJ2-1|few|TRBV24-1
TGTGCCACCTCAGAGAGGGCCCTAATCCATGAGCAGTTCTTC
CATSERALIHEQFF
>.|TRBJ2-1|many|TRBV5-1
TGCGCCAGCAGCTTAGTACCCGACAATGAGCAGTTCTTC
CASSLVPDNEQFF
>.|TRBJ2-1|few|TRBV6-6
TGTGCCAGCAGTTACTCGAGGGGCCACACCGGCGATGAGCAGTTCTTC
CASSYSRGHTGDEQFF
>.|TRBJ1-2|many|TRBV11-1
TGTGCCAGCAGCTTACCAGGGAGAGACTATGGCTACACCTTC
CASSLPGRDYGYTF
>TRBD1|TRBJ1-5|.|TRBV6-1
TGTGCCAGCAGCTTGAGACAGGGCCCTCAGCCCCAGCATTTT
CASSLRQGPQPQHF
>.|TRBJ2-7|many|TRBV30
TGTGCTTGGACTCCGGGTCCAAACTACGAGCAGTACTTC
CAWTPGPNYEQYF
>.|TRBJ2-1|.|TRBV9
TGTGCCAGCAGCGTAGGAGTAGCTAAAAATGAGCAGTTCTTC
CASSVGVAKNEQFF
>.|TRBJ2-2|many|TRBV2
TGTGCCAGCAGGATCGATCACAACACCGGGGAGCTGTTTTTT
CASRIDHNTGELFF
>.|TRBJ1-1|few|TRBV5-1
TGCGCCAGCAGCTTGTCCCAGGGAGGGGCGACTGAAGCTTTCTTT
CASSLSQGGATEAFF
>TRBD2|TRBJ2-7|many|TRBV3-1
TGTGCCAGCAGCCCTAAAGGACTAGCCCTCAAAAACTACGAGCAGTACTTC
CASSPKGLALKNYEQYF
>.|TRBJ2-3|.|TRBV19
TGTGCCAGTAGTATTCCGGGGGCAGATACGCAGTATTTT
CASSIPGADTQYF
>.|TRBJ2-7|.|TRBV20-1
TGCAGTGCTAGAGATTTGCAGGGCCTGAATTACGAGCAGTACTTC
CSARDLQGLNYEQYF
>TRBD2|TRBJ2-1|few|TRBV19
TGTGCCAGTAGTATGGCGGGAGGGCCGAGGAATGAGCAGTTCTTC
CASSMAGGPRNEQFF
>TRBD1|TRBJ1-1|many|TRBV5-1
TGCGCCAGCAGCCCTGGCGACAGGGAACTGGACACTGAAGCTTTCTTT
CASSPGDRELDTEAFF
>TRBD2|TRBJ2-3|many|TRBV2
TGTGCCAGCAGTGTTATGCCGGGACTAGCCTCAGATACGCAGTATTTT
CASSVMPGLASDTQYF
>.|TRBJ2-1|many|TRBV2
TGTGCCAGCAGTGAAGCCCTCCCGGGGAACAATGAGCAGTTCTTC
CASSEALPGNNEQFF
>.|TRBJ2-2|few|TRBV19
TGTGCCAGTAGTATAGGGCCGTTCGCGAACACCGGGGAGCTGTTTTTT
CASSIGPFANTGELFF
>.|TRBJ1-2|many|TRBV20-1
TGCAGTGTTTCCCAAAATCTCCAGGGTAACTATGGCTACACCTTC
CSVSQNLQGNYGYTF
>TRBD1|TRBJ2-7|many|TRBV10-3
TGTGCCATCAGTGGAGGGGGCGTTTCCGAGCTGCAGTACTTC
CAISGGGVSELQYF
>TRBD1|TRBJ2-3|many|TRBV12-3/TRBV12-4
TGTGCCAGCAGTTTAGTGGTCGGGACAGGGGTCCGTGCAGATACGCAGTATTTT
CASSLVVGTGVRADTQYF
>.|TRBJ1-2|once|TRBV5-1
TGTGCCAGCAGCTTCCTAATCCCTTTTCAGGGAGCGGTGGGCTACACCTTC
CASSFLIPFQGAVGYTF
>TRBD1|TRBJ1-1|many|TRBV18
TGTGCCAGCTCACCCCAGACAGGGTCGGGCACTGAAGCTTTCTTT
CASSPQTGSGTEAFF
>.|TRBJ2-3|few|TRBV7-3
TGTGCCAGCAGCTTAGGTTCCGTCGGAGATACGCAGTATTTT
CASSLGSVGDTQYF
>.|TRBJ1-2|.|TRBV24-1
TGTGCCACCAGTGAAGCAGCCAACTATGGCTACACCTTC
CATSEAANYGYTF
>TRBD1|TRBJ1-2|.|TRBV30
TGTGCCTGGATTCCCCCAGGGGGCGCAAGAGCTAACTATGGCTACACCTTC
CAWIPPGGARANYGYTF
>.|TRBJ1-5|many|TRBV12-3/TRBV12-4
TGTGCCAGCAGCCAGAGTCCGAGGGGAGATCAGCCCCAGCATTTT
CASSQSPRGDQPQHF
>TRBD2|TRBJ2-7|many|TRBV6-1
TGTGCCAGCAGTGCCTGGACTAGCGGGTCGTCCGATTACTACGAGCAGTACTTC
CASSAWTSGSSDYYEQYF
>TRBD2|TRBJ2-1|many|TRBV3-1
TGTGCCAGCAGCCAAACGGGAGGACCCGGTGAGCAGTTCTTC
CASSQTGGPGEQFF
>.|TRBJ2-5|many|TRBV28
TGTGCCAGCAGTCCTGGGGGGTTCTTGGAGACCCAGTACTTC
CASSPGGFLETQYF
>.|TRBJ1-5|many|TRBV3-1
TGTGCCAGCAGCCATAGCAATCAGCCCCAGCATTTT
CASSHSNQPQHF
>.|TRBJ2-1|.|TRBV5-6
TGTGCCAGCAGCTTAGACCGACCTAGGGGTGAGCAGTTCTTC
CASSLDRPRGEQFF
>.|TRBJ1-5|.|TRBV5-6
TGTGCCAGCAGCTTGGCTCTCACAGGCGCCAATCAGCCCCAGCATTTT
CASSLALTGANQPQHF
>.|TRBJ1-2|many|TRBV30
TGTGCCTGGAGTAATTTCGGCGGCTACACCTTC
CAWSNFGGYTF
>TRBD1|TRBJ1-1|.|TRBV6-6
TGTGCCAGCAGTTACTCCTACCGACAGGGCTCTGAAGCTTTCTTT
CASSYSYRQGSEAFF
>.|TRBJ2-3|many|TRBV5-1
TGCGCCAGCAGCCCCGTCGGCGGAGAGGGGCGAGATACGCAGTATTTT
CASSPVGGEGRDTQYF
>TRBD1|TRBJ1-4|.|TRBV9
TGTGCCAGCAGCGTAGCCCCGACAGGGACAAATGAAAAACTGTTTTTT
CASSVAPTGTNEKLFF
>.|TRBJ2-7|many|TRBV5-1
TGCGCCAGCAGCTGGGCCGGGACTGGGAACGAGGAGCAGTACTTC
CASSWAGTGNEEQYF
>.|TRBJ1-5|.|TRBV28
TGTGCCAGCAGTTCCCAAACCCGGACGGATAGCAATCAGCCCCAGCATTTT
CASSSQTRTDSNQPQHF
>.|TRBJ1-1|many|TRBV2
TGTGCCAGCAGGGGTACTGAAGCTTTCTTT
CASRGTEAFF